The entry below gives a single TCR delta chain sequence along with its context. Its antigen is unidentified. The ends lost 0 bases at V and 4 bases at J; junction bases unmatched: 17. Germline values: CDR1 TSWWSYY, CDR2 QGS. This CDR3 spans 19 amino acids. Extracted RNA was reverse transcribed into cDNA. Multiplex PCR used pooled V-gene forward primers and a constant-region reverse primer to amplify CDR3s. TCRdb made new clone calls on the multiplex PCR reads using CATT. This sample carries 70,000 to 90,000 delta-chain clones, about 30% of them seen once, and the ten largest clones take more than 0.25%. This entry belongs to a study of Vδ1+ human thymocytes. Study-wide points: Unlike peripheral blood Vdelta1+ controls, thymic delta-chain sequences included approximately 21% Vdelta2 and few Vdelta3. Highly polyclonal TRG and TRD repertoires with Gaussian CDR3 length distributions appeared in thymus.

V usage is TRDV1 and J usage is TRDJ1; 7 nucleotides align to TRDD3. The material sequenced was Vdelta1+ gamma-delta thymocytes from the thymus. Subset: FACS-sorted CD3+ TCRalphabeta- TCRVdelta1+ TCRVdelta2- thymocytes. The source is a boy under two years old who had congenital heart surgery. In DNA form, the CDR3 reads TGTGCTCTTGGGGAACTGCTATTCCTTTACTGGGGCCACATCGATAAACTCATCTTT. This sequence encodes CALGELLFLYWGHIDKLIF.